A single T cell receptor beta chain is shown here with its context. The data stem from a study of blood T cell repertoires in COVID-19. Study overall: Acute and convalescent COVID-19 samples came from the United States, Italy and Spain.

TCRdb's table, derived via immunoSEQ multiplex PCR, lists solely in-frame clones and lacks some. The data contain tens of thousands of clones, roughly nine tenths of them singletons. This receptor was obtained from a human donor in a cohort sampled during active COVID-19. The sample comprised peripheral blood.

The CDR3, as DNA: TGCGCCAGCAGCCAAGATATGACTAGCGCTGGCACAGATACGCAGTATTTT. Amino acid sequence: CASSQDMTSAGTDTQYF. V and J are TRBV4-3 and TRBJ2-3, with 8 bases matching TRBD2. The J segment lost 1 base and the V segment lost 0 bases, leaving 6 bases of the junction unmatched. Germline values: CDR1 LGHNA, CDR2 YSLEER. There are 17 residues in the CDR3.